These 6 T cell receptor beta chains came from one sample sequenced in a study of OX40 agonist ivuxolimab in advanced cancers. TCRdb's table, derived via immunoSEQ multiplex PCR, lists solely in-frame clones and lacks some. This table holds tens of thousands of clones, approximately 90% found once. Sequenced here: CD4+ or CD8+ T cells sorted from blood, sampled in a trial of the OX40 agonist ivuxolimab. These receptors all come from an adult with an advanced solid tumor such as melanoma, head and neck, liver or kidney cancer.

J is TRBJ1-1 and V is TRBV29-1, with unresolved D. The germline V and J ends were trimmed by 4 bases and 0 bases, with 9 bases remaining between them. The CDR3 is 13 residues long. The germline CDR1 and CDR2 sequences are SQVTM and ANQGSEA. The CDR3 region is CSVGGPLNTEAFF. The CDR3 DNA reads TGCAGCGTTGGAGGCCCCCTGAACACTGAAGCTTTCTTT.

The rearrangement joins TRBV2 to TRBJ2-5, with TRBD2 matching 9 bases. The V and J ends lost 10 bases and 0 bases, in that order; junction bases with no gene match: 6. CDR3 size: 14 residues. Germline lookup yields CDR1 SNHLY and CDR2 FYNNEI. CDR3 amino acids: CAISGGAYQETQYF. CDR3 coding DNA: TGTGCCATTAGCGGGGGCGCCTACCAAGAGACCCAGTACTTC.

J is TRBJ1-2 and V is TRBV27, with 9 bases identical to TRBD1. V dropped 6 bases and J dropped 2; count of bases not matched to a gene: 10. The germline V gene encodes CDR1 MNHEY and CDR2 SMNVEV (reference sequence). The CDR3 has 16 amino acids. The CDR3 DNA is TGTGCCAGCAGGGCAGATACAGGGACAGGGAACTATGGCTACACCTTC. It translates to CASRADTGTGNYGYTF.

The V call is TRBV11-3, the J call TRBJ2-1; no clear D gene. V lost 1 base and J lost 10, with 8 bases in between. CDR1 is SGHNT, CDR2 YENEEA, per germline. This CDR3 is 12 amino acids long. This CDR3 is CASSLGPKEQFF. DNA of the CDR3: TGTGCCAGCAGCTTAGGTCCGAAGGAGCAGTTCTTC. Full variable domain (rest looked up from reference TRBV11-3 and TRBJ2-1): EAGVVQSPRYKIIEKKQPVAFWCNPISGHNTLYWYLQNLGQGPELLIRYENEEAVDDSQLPKDRFSAERLKGVDSTLKIQPAELGDSAVYLCASSLGPKEQFFGPGTRLTVL.

V gene TRBV5-1 combines with J gene TRBJ2-3, with TRBD2 matching 8 bases. The CDR3 spans 13 residues. Germline values: CDR1 SGHRS, CDR2 YFSETQ. After removal of 5 bases from V and 9 bases from J, the junction contained 8 bases not matched to a gene. This CDR3 reads CASSDGLALTQYF. CDR3 sequence (DNA): TGCGCCAGCAGTGACGGACTAGCTTTGACGCAGTATTTT. Full variable domain (missing parts from reference TRBV5-1 and TRBJ2-3): KAGVTQTPRYLIKTRGQQVTLSCSPISGHRSVSWYQQTPGQGLQFLFEYFSETQRNKGNFPGRFSGRQFSNSRSEMNVSTLELGDSALYLCASSDGLALTQYFGPGTRLTVL.

This clone occurred once. This sequence joins TRBV30 and TRBJ2-7; TRBD1 matches 7 bases. Germline CDR1 reads GTSNPN; CDR2 reads SVGIG (reference sequence). The CDR3 is 11 amino acids. The trim removed 3 bases at V and 4 bases at J, leaving 0 bases unmatched. The CDR3 loop is CAWRGQYEQYF. Written as DNA, the CDR3 is TGTGCCTGGAGGGGACAGTACGAGCAGTACTTC.